These 19 T cell receptor beta chains came from one sample sequenced in a study of ipilimumab plus nivolumab after autologous stem cell transplantation. Sequencing was performed with immunoSEQ multiplex PCR; in TCRdb, only in-frame clones are kept and a portion is missing. The sample contains 15,000 to 20,000 clones, 81% of which appear only once. Sequenced here: PBMCs, sampled in a trial of ipilimumab plus nivolumab as post-transplant consolidation. The source is a male donor with diffuse large B-cell lymphoma.

V and J are TRBV5-1 and TRBJ2-5, with D possibly matching TRBD1 (5 bases). The J call is doubtful: the DNA matches TRBJ2-7 better. CDR1 SGHRS and CDR2 YFSETQ come from the germline V gene. There are 15 residues in the CDR3. Here the CDR3 DNA reads TGCGCCAGCAGAGTCACGACAGAAAGCTCCTACGAGCAGTACTTC. Translation: CASRVTTESSYEQYF.

This chain joins TRBV10-3 and TRBJ2-4; possible D gene TRBD1, 6 bases. The germline V gene has CDR1 ENHRY and CDR2 SYGVKD. Trimming removed 5 bases at V and 1 base at J, with 15 bases between. The CDR3 contains 16 residues. As DNA, the CDR3 is TGTGCCATCAGTCCTCAGGGGCTAGAGGCCAAAAACATTCAGTACTTC. Its translation is CAISPQGLEAKNIQYF.

The rearrangement uses TRBV9 and TRBJ2-1; D not certain. CDR1 SGDLS and CDR2 YYNGEE come from the germline V gene. The CDR3 totals 15 residues. V was trimmed by 0 bases and J by 0 bases, leaving 7 bases between them. The CDR3 reads CASSVAPDSYNEQFF. The CDR3 region has the DNA TGTGCCAGCAGCGTAGCCCCCGACTCCTACAATGAGCAGTTCTTC.

V gene TRBV7-9 combines with J gene TRBJ2-5; maybe TRBD1 (5 bases). This CDR3 is built from 13 residues. Germline CDR1 SEHNR, CDR2 FQNEAQ (reference sequence). The germline V and J ends were trimmed by 11 bases and 7 bases, with 20 bases remaining between them. The CDR3 DNA follows: TGTGCCGGTAGGGGCCGCCCTAGGTCGACCCAGTACTTC. Residues: CAGRGRPRSTQYF.

This sequence joins TRBV6-6 and TRBJ1-2, with 12 bases that match TRBD1. CDR3 length: 14 amino acids. V dropped 6 bases and J dropped 6; count of bases not matched to a gene: 5. Per the germline V gene, CDR1 is MNHNY and CDR2 is SVGAGI (reference sequence). Here the CDR3 reads CASRGQGAPDGYTF. The DNA of the CDR3 is TGTGCCAGCAGGGGACAGGGGGCGCCGGATGGCTACACCTTC.

The gene calls are TRBV29-1 and TRBJ2-3, with D unresolved. Trimming stripped 1 base from V and 0 bases from J, with 2 bases between. Looked up from germline, CDR1 is SQVTM and CDR2 is ANQGSEA. This CDR3 has 12 amino acids. The CDR3, as DNA: TGCAGCGTTGAAGGGAGCACAGATACGCAGTATTTT. This translates into CSVEGSTDTQYF.

The chain joins TRBV6-4 to TRBJ2-6; D is undetermined. V lost 5 bases and J lost 1, with 9 bases in between. The CDR3 sequence is 15 residues long. CDR1 is MRHNA, CDR2 SNTAGT, per germline. For the CDR3, the DNA is TGTGCCAGCAGTATTACGGATTCTGGGGCCAACGTCCTGACTTTC. Translating it yields CASSITDSGANVLTF.

The chain joins TRBV2 to TRBJ1-4, with D hard to call. With 8 bases removed from V and 0 bases from J, the gap between germline ends came to 13 bases. Germline V CDR1 and CDR2: SNHLY, FYNNEI. CDR3 length: 15 amino acids. CDR3 loop: CASGSVLATNEKLFF. The CDR3 DNA follows: TGTGCCAGCGGGTCCGTTCTTGCAACTAATGAAAAACTGTTTTTT.

The chain recombines TRBV5-1 with TRBJ1-1; D is unclear. Germline V gene sequence: CDR1 SGHRS, CDR2 YFSETQ. This CDR3 has 13 amino acids. V shed 0 bases and J shed 5 bases, with 8 bases lying between them. The CDR3 DNA follows: TGCGCCAGCAGCTTGGTAGGGTATACTGAAGCTTTCTTT. The encoded protein is CASSLVGYTEAFF.

This chain connects TRBV14 to TRBJ2-5; weak D call: TRBD1 (7 bases). Germline lookup yields CDR1 SGHDN and CDR2 FVKESK. Trimming cost V 1 base and J 6 bases, with 15 bases left between them. This CDR3 has 15 residues. DNA for the CDR3: TGTGCCAGCAGCCAAGGCGGCCAGGGGGGTAAGACCCAGTACTTC. The encoded protein is CASSQGGQGGKTQYF.

V usage is TRBV7-9 and J usage is TRBJ2-1; D remains ambiguous. CDR1 and CDR2 from the germline V gene are SEHNR and FQNEAQ (reference sequence). The CDR3 runs to 12 residues. V lost 5 bases and J lost 6, with 8 bases in between. CDR3 protein: CASSVEFNEQFF. CDR3 coding DNA: TGTGCCAGCAGCGTCGAATTCAATGAGCAGTTCTTC.

This clone was seen a handful of times. V usage is TRBV18 and J usage is TRBJ1-6; D remains ambiguous. The germline CDR1 and CDR2 sequences are KGHSH and LQKENI. V gave up 6 bases and J gave up 5 bases, with 11 bases separating them. The CDR3 sequence is 14 residues long. This CDR3 reads CASSESRNNSPLHF. DNA of the CDR3: TGTGCCAGCTCGGAGTCGCGGAATAATTCACCCCTCCACTTT.

In its sample, this clone was seen a few times. CDR3 sequence: CASAGTGYNQPQHF. As DNA, the CDR3 is TGTGCTAGTGCCGGGACAGGGTACAATCAGCCCCAGCATTTT. The gene calls are TRBV12-5 and TRBJ1-5; 9 nucleotides line up with TRBD1. The CDR3 has 14 amino acids. The V and J ends lost 7 bases and 3 bases, in that order; junction bases with no gene match: 4. Germline V gene lookup returns CDR1 LGHNT and CDR2 FRNRAP.

This clone has just a few counts. The chain employs TRBV5-5 and TRBJ1-1; unclear D gene. Trimming removed 3 bases at V and 5 bases at J, with 11 bases between. This CDR3 is built from 13 residues. The germline V gene has CDR1 SGHKS and CDR2 YYEKEE (reference sequence). CDR3 bases: TGTGCCAGCAGCTACCTCTCGGGGACTGAAGCTTTCTTT. It codes for CASSYLSGTEAFF. The variable domain in full, completed from reference TRBV5-5 and TRBJ1-1, reads DAGVTQSPTHLIKTRGQQVTLRCSPISGHKSVSWYQQVLGQGPQFIFQYYEKEERGRGNFPDRFSARQFPNYSSELNVNALLLGDSALYLCASSYLSGTEAFFGQGTRLTVV.

The genes are TRBV6-5 and TRBJ2-7; 7 bases match TRBD1. The CDR3 length is 15 residues. CDR1 and CDR2 (germline): MNHEY, SVGAGI. The V and J ends lost 5 bases and 4 bases, in that order; junction bases with no gene match: 11. CDR3 sequence: CASSPSGTETYEQYF. CDR3 nucleotide sequence: TGTGCCAGCAGTCCCTCCGGGACAGAGACTTACGAGCAGTACTTC.

The CDR3: CASSLGQGPYNEQFF. As DNA, the CDR3 is TGTGCCAGCAGCTTGGGACAGGGGCCGTACAATGAGCAGTTCTTC. The J gene is TRBJ2-1, the V gene TRBV5-4; 8 nucleotides match TRBD1. This CDR3 is built from 15 residues. Germline CDR1 is SGHNT and CDR2 is YYREEE (reference sequence). V dropped 0 bases and J dropped 4; count of bases not matched to a gene: 3.

This chain links TRBV9 with TRBJ2-1; possibly TRBD2 for D (7 bases). This CDR3 has 15 residues. Trimming stripped 0 bases from V and 5 bases from J, with 12 bases between. Looked up from germline, CDR1 is SGDLS and CDR2 is YYNGEE. In DNA form, the CDR3 reads TGTGCCAGCAGCGTAGACGGGGGGCTTAACAATGAGCAGTTCTTC. Protein product: CASSVDGGLNNEQFF.

This chain links TRBV5-4 with TRBJ2-3, with 10 bases fitting TRBD2. Germline V CDR1 and CDR2: SGHNT, YYREEE (reference sequence). With 4 bases clipped from V and 2 bases from J, the junction kept 13 bases outside the gene matches. CDR3 length: 18 residues. The DNA of the CDR3 is TGTGCCAGCAGCCTTATAGCGGGGGGACCTATGATCACAGATACGCAGTATTTT. Encoded protein: CASSLIAGGPMITDTQYF. The whole variable domain, remainder taken from reference TRBV5-4 and TRBJ2-3, is ETGVTQSPTHLIKTRGQQVTLRCSSQSGHNTVSWYQQALGQGPQFIFQYYREEENGRGNFPPRFSGLQFPNYSSELNVNALELDDSALYLCASSLIAGGPMITDTQYFGPGTRLTVL.

CDR3 region: CASSGWRGGPGATNEKLFF. CDR3 in DNA: TGTGCCAGTAGCGGATGGCGAGGGGGGCCCGGGGCAACTAATGAAAAACTGTTTTTT. V and J are TRBV19 and TRBJ1-4; D is perhaps TRBD1 (6 bases). V dropped 6 bases and J dropped 0 bases, with 23 bases sitting between them. There are 19 residues in the CDR3. Germline loops: CDR1 LNHDA, CDR2 SQIVND (reference sequence).